These T cell receptor beta chains were read from a single sample in a study of identical twins. Using its own MiXCR run on the 5' RACE reads, TCRdb lists one record per CDR3 protein. The sample records approximately 500,000 distinct CDR3 sequences, approximately 25% being singletons. These data were likewise used in another study, on T cells expressing NK-cell markers.

Sequences were obtained from CD4+ T cells sorted from blood. These receptor sequences come from a young woman in good health. The CDR3 runs from the conserved cysteine through the conserved F or W.

j_call v_call cdr3_aa
TRBJ1-1 TRBV6-1 CASHARVNEAFF
TRBJ1-2 TRBV9 CASSEATGTNYGYTF
TRBJ1-1 TRBV7-9 CASSFNRQNTEAFF
TRBJ2-7 TRBV20-1 CSVSSGPYEQYF
TRBJ2-7 TRBV25-1 CASSDARVGNHEQYF
TRBJ2-2 TRBV5-1 CASSLAVTGELFF
TRBJ1-3 TRBV10-3 CAISEDLNTIYF
TRBJ1-4 TRBV11-2 CASSDYGGTANEKLFF
TRBJ2-7 TRBV6-5 CASSSWTGQYF
TRBJ2-2 TRBV5-5 CASSLQGHVTGELFF
TRBJ2-3 TRBV15 CATSRDNRGRDTQYF
TRBJ2-3 TRBV3-1 CASSQLAGDTQYF
TRBJ2-3 TRBV29-1 CSVTSGYGGTDTQYF
TRBJ2-7 TRBV20-1 CSAQGSRSGLEQYF
TRBJ2-5 TRBV2 CASSIHRGSGETQYF
TRBJ1-6 TRBV7-4 CASSHLSGGGSPLHF
TRBJ2-3 TRBV18 CASSPLGTDTDTQYF